The clone carrying this T cell receptor beta chain was detected only a few times. Data came from immunoSEQ multiplex PCR; TCRdb stores just in-frame clones and leaves some out. The sample yields 100,000 to 110,000 clones, around nine tenths seen once. These data come from a study of T cell responses to AZD1222 COVID-19 vaccine. For the study at large: Both about-4-week and about-12-week second-dose recipients were combined.

Per the germline V gene, CDR1 is MDHEN and CDR2 is SYDVKM. V lost 2 bases to trimming and J lost 0 bases; unmatched junction nucleotides: 12. CDR3 length equals 18 residues. Sequencing used peripheral blood, obtained on day 0 of AZD1222 vaccination. The gene calls are TRBV28 and TRBJ1-1; TRBD1 matches 7 bases. The clonotype originates from an adult in good health. The CDR3 DNA reads as TGTGCCAGCAGTTTAAGCCCTACTCGACAGGGACTGAACACTGAAGCTTTCTTT. Its translation is CASSLSPTRQGLNTEAFF.